Sequencing of this T cell receptor (beta chain) was carried out in a study of CD8 T cells in Susac syndrome. A quantity of roughly 0.5 to 1 ug RNA underwent reverse transcription using random hexamers. TCRdb re-called the immunoSEQ multiplex PCR reads with MiXCR, one entry per CDR3 protein. The sample includes under 90,000 distinct CDR3 sequences, approximately 94% seen only once; the top ten take more than 0.5%. V lost 0 bases, J lost 2 bases, and 5 bases lay in between. The V gene's germline CDR1 is SGHRS and CDR2 YFSETQ. This CDR3 is built from 14 residues. The chain recombines TRBV5-1 with TRBJ2-2; no definite D call. Sequencing used CD4+ T cells from PBMCs. This receptor was identified in a human donor with Susac syndrome. The CDR3 protein is CASSLDSNTGELFF. CDR3 nucleotide sequence: TGCGCCAGCAGCTTGGACAGCAACACCGGGGAGCTGTTTTTT.